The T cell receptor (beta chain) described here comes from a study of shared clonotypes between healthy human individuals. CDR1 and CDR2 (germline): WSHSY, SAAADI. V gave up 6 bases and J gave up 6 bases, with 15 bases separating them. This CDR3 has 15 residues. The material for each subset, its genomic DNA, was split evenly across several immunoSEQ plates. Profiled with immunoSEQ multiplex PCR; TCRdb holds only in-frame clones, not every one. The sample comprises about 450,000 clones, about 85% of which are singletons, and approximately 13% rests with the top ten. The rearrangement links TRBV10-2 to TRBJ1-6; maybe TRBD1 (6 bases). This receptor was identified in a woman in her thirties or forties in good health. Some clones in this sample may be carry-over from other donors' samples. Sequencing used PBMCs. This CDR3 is CASSRAGGSNSPLHF. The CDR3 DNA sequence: TGCGCCAGCAGCCGGGCGGGGGGCAGTAATTCACCCCTCCACTTT.